This T cell receptor (beta chain) was recorded in a study of T cells after yellow fever vaccination. Synthesis of TCR cDNA relied on 5'RACE template switching, which attached a universal primer site and UMIs. Via MiXCR, TCRdb re-called the 5' RACE reads, giving one row per CDR3 protein. Of 200,000 to 300,000 distinct CDR3 sequences in the sample, 13% were seen once. V shed 6 bases and J 2 bases; nucleotides not matched to a gene: 8. The CDR3 totals 15 residues. Only a few counts were recorded for this clonotype. Its antigen is currently unknown. The study's findings and limits: Most primary-vaccination clones recurred post-booster (nearly 98% CD4, roughly 87% CD8). Weaker overall, the secondary response nonetheless peaked faster (day 5 versus 15).

The V and J genes are TRBV23-1 and TRBJ2-3; TRBD2 agrees at 7 bases. TRBV23-1 is classed as an ORF, of uncertain function. The sample here was CD4+ T cells sorted from PBMCs, taken 45 days after the yellow fever booster vaccination. This TCR was sampled from a man under 40 who received the YFV17D yellow fever vaccine. CDR3 nucleotide sequence: TGCGCCAGCAGGCTCACTAGCGAGTCCACAGATACGCAGTATTTT. It encodes CASRLTSESTDTQYF.